Below are 30 T cell receptor beta chains sequenced from a single sample in a study of blood T cells in healthy people across ages. Then a second PCR, running roughly 7 to 12 cycles, was carried out with a sample-barcoded 5' primer and a J-beta primer mix. MiXCR, run by TCRdb on the 5' RACE reads, gives a single entry per CDR3 protein. The table lists just under 900,000 distinct CDR3 sequences, less than 35% of them singletons. Sequencing was carried out using blood. These receptors all stem from a woman older than 75 in good health.

This clonotype was observed at least ten times. V usage is TRBV24-1 and J usage is TRBJ2-5; tentatively, D is TRBD1 or TRBD2 (5 bases each). The CDR3 runs to 17 residues. V dropped 3 bases and J dropped 2 bases, with 18 bases sitting between them. In germline, CDR1 is KGHDR, CDR2 SFDVKD. CDR3 DNA: TGTGCCACCAGTGATCCCCCCTCGGGGCAGGGACAAGAGACCCAGTACTTC. Translating it yields CATSDPPSGQGQETQYF.

This clonotype turned up a few times. One end of the junction fails to match germline, which may point to a read error. V gene TRBV20-1 combines with J gene TRBJ2-3, with 8 bases aligning to TRBD2. The CDR3 has 15 residues. Looked up from germline, CDR1 is DFQATT and CDR2 is SNEGSKA (reference sequence). Here the CDR3 reads CSAPPRGGFTGTQYF. The CDR3 region has the DNA TGCAGTGCTCCCCCCCGCGGGGGGTTCACAGGTACGCAGTATTTT.

This clonotype came up a few times. The gene calls are TRBV4-3 and TRBJ2-3; 12 bases match TRBD2. V lost 1 base, J lost 3 bases, and 5 bases stayed unmatched. Germline V lookup: CDR1 LGHNA, CDR2 YSLEER. This CDR3 is built from 17 residues. CDR3 in amino acids: CASSQGALAGGTDTQYF. The CDR3 bases are TGCGCCAGCAGCCAAGGTGCCCTAGCGGGGGGGACAGATACGCAGTATTTT.

The rearrangement links TRBV5-1 to TRBJ2-6; 9 nucleotides match TRBD1. The germline CDR1 and CDR2 sequences are SGHRS and YFSETQ. V shed 7 bases and J 0 bases; nucleotides not matched to a gene: 8. The CDR3 is made up of 17 amino acids. The CDR3 loop is CASGPRDRDSGANVLTF. Written as DNA, the CDR3 is TGCGCCAGCGGCCCCCGGGACAGGGACTCTGGGGCCAACGTCCTGACTTTC.

The chain is built from TRBV5-5 and TRBJ2-1; D possibly corresponds to TRBD1 (5 bases). The germline V gene has CDR1 SGHKS and CDR2 YYEKEE (reference sequence). This CDR3 is built from 16 residues. The V end was cut by 0 bases, the J end by 6 bases, with 16 bases between. CDR3 region: CASSLDPWQGGNEQFF. The CDR3 DNA reads TGTGCCAGCAGCTTGGATCCGTGGCAGGGTGGCAATGAGCAGTTCTTC.

This clonotype was observed at least ten times. The V gene is TRBV20-1, the J gene TRBJ2-2, with D possibly being TRBD2 (7 bases). Trimming pared 5 bases from V and 7 bases from J, leaving 20 bases between. The CDR3 has 15 residues. Germline V gene sequence: CDR1 DFQATT, CDR2 SNEGSKA (reference sequence). CDR3 sequence (DNA): TGCAGTGCTCTTCCGCGGGGGCGCAGGGACGGGGAGCTGTTTTTT. This gives the protein CSALPRGRRDGELFF.

This clonotype was observed a single time. Here the CDR3 omits its conserved ending phenylalanine or tryptophan, so a read error is the likely source. The chain is built from TRBV4-1 and TRBJ2-3, with D uncertain. The CDR3 totals 14 residues. The germline gives CDR1 MGHRA, CDR2 YSYEKL. Trimming removed 3 bases from V and 0 bases from J, with 7 bases in between. The CDR3 region is CASSHTDSTDTQYL. The CDR3 bases are TGCGCCAGCAGCCATACGGACAGCACAGATACGCAGTATTTG.

For this clonotype: At one of its ends the junction is not consistent with the germline gene, which may arise from a read error. The chain recombines TRBV10-1 with TRBJ2-1, with 13 bases that match TRBD2. Germline V gene sequence: CDR1 WNHNN, CDR2 SYGVQD (reference sequence). The CDR3 length is 15 residues. The CDR3 loop is CASSEGLAGVNEQCF. For the CDR3, the DNA is TGCGCCAGCAGTGAGGGACTAGCGGGGGTGAATGAGCAGTGCTTC.

J is TRBJ2-1 and V is TRBV4-1, with a possible D match to TRBD1 (5 bases). Looked up from germline, CDR1 is MGHRA and CDR2 is YSYEKL. The CDR3 is 16 amino acids. V shed 3 bases and J shed 0 bases, with 12 bases lying between them. For the CDR3, the DNA is TGCGCCAGCAGCCAGGACGACAGCCGCTCCTACAATGAGCAGTTCTTC. Protein: CASSQDDSRSYNEQFF.

Ten or more counts support this clonotype. The chain uses TRBV7-2 and TRBJ2-3; a possible D gene is TRBD2 (6 bases). Germline loops: CDR1 SGHTA, CDR2 FQGNSA. CDR3 length: 15 amino acids. V was shortened by 5 bases and J by 0 bases, with 12 bases between the two germline ends. The CDR3 loop reads CASSIRRGSTDTQYF. CDR3 nucleotides: TGTGCCAGCAGCATCCGGAGGGGCAGCACAGATACGCAGTATTTT.

This clonotype was detected only a few times. A much more abundant neighbour one base away suggests this may be a read error. The gene calls are TRBV5-6 and TRBJ2-3; D is undetermined. Germline V lookup: CDR1 SGHDT, CDR2 YYEEEE. This CDR3 has 16 amino acids. Written as DNA, the CDR3 is TGTGCCAGCAGCTTGACACTGGGATCTGGCACAGATGCGCAGTATTTT. Translation gives CASSLTLGSGTDAQYF. The full variable domain, in which reference TRBV5-6 and TRBJ2-3 provide the parts outside the CDR3, is DAGVTQSPTHLIKTRGQQVTLRCSPKSGHDTVSWYQQALGQGPQFIFQYYEEEERQRGNFPDRFSGHQFPNYSSELNVNALLLGDSALYLCASSLTLGSGTDAQYFGPGTRLTVL.

This clonotype has just a few counts. The chain is built from TRBV5-1 and TRBJ1-4; D gene ambiguous. The CDR3 is 15 residues long. Germline CDR1 reads SGHRS; CDR2 reads YFSETQ. Trimming removed 0 bases from V and 5 bases from J, with 11 bases in between. DNA of the CDR3: TGCGCCAGCAGCTTGGGGGCAGGACCAAATGAAAAACTGTTTTTT. Translating gives CASSLGAGPNEKLFF.

This clonotype has ten or more counts. J is TRBJ1-5 and V is TRBV2; D gene uncertain. V lost 7 bases to trimming and J lost 0 bases, with 10 bases between them. The V gene's germline CDR1 is SNHLY and CDR2 FYNNEI. CDR3 length equals 14 residues. CDR3 nucleotides: TGTGCCAGCAACGAGCTAGATAGCAATCAGCCCCAGCATTTT. It encodes CASNELDSNQPQHF.

This clonotype was seen only a few times. Being one base from a much bigger clone, this may be a read error. V and J are TRBV7-2 and TRBJ1-2, with TRBD1 matching 9 bases. V lost 1 base, J lost 1 base, and 4 bases stayed unmatched. The germline V gene encodes CDR1 SGHTA and CDR2 FQGNSA. The length of the CDR3 is 16 residues. CDR3 sequence reads: CASSLVRQGVNYGYTF. As DNA, the CDR3 is TGTGCCAGCAGCTTAGTGAGACAGGGGGTTAACTATGGCTACACCTTC.

This clonotype was recorded at least ten times. The rearrangement joins TRBV28 to TRBJ2-5, with TRBD1 as a possible D gene (6 bases). Germline CDR1 is MDHEN and CDR2 is SYDVKM. The CDR3 is 14 residues long. V lost 7 bases and J lost 4, with 16 bases in between. The CDR3 DNA reads as TGTGCCAGCACCGGCGGCGGACAGCTAGAGACCCAGTACTTC. Translation gives CASTGGGQLETQYF.

In regard to this clonotype: A clone one base away is much larger, so this may be a read error. The V call is TRBV5-1, the J call TRBJ2-3; perhaps TRBD1 as D (5 bases). The V and J ends lost 1 base and 0 bases respectively, with 15 bases between them. The CDR3 is 17 residues long. CDR1 is SGHRS, CDR2 YFSETQ, per germline. The DNA for the CDR3 is TGCGCCAGCAGCTTGAATAAGGGAACAGGAAGCACAGATACGCAGTATTTT. Its translation is CASSLNKGTGSTDTQYF. Using reference TRBV5-1 and TRBJ2-3 for the parts outside the CDR3, the full variable domain is KAGVTQTPRYLIKTRGQQVTLSCSPISGHRSVSWYQQTPGQGLQFLFEYFSETQRNKGNFPGRFSGRQFSNSRSEMNVSTLELGDSALYLCASSLNKGTGSTDTQYFGPGTRLTVL.

About this clonotype: This clone may be a read error of a much larger clone one base away. The chain joins TRBV29-1 to TRBJ1-2; D is unresolved. Germline-derived CDR1 and CDR2 are SQVTM and ANQGSEA. Between the trimmed V and J ends, which lost 4 bases and 4 bases, there was a span of 19 bases. This CDR3 spans 15 amino acids. The CDR3 DNA follows: TGCAGCGTTGTCACCCGGAGTAGTAAGGCCTATGGCTACACCTTC. It specifies CSVVTRSSKAYGYTF. Complete variable domain (other parts from reference TRBV29-1 and TRBJ1-2): SAVISQKPSRDICQRGTSLTIQCQVDSQVTMMFWYRQQPGQSLTLIATANQGSEATYESGFVIDKFPISRPNLTFSTLTVSNMSPEDSSIYLCSVVTRSSKAYGYTFGSGTRLTVV.

In its sample, this clonotype was seen many times. V and J are TRBV11-2 and TRBJ2-1; 11 positions match TRBD1. Germline values: CDR1 SGHAT, CDR2 FQNNGV. The CDR3 is 15 amino acids. After removal of 7 bases from V and 1 base from J, the junction contained 3 bases not matched to a gene. This CDR3 is CASTRDRGSYNEQFF. The CDR3 bases are TGTGCCAGCACCAGGGACAGGGGGTCCTACAATGAGCAGTTCTTC.

This chain uses TRBV12-3 or TRBV12-4 with TRBJ2-1; D ambiguous. Trimming took 4 bases from V and 6 from J, leaving 7 bases between them. The CDR3 has 12 residues. The CDR3 loop reads CASSYRTNEQFF. In nucleotides, the CDR3 is TGTGCCAGCAGTTACCGTACCAATGAGCAGTTCTTC.

To note about this clonotype: Because the CDR3 is missing its conserved closing phenylalanine or tryptophan, this is likely a read error. The chain has TRBV29-1 and TRBJ2-7; 11 bases map to TRBD2. The CDR3 length is 14 residues. CDR1 SQVTM and CDR2 ANQGSEA come from the germline V gene. CDR3 amino acids: CSEPGLADDYEQYL. In DNA form, the CDR3 reads TGCAGTGAGCCGGGACTAGCGGATGACTACGAGCAGTACTTA.

CDR3 nucleotide sequence: TGCGCCAGCCGCCAGGACCCGGGACAGGTCAACACCATATATTTT. It translates to CASRQDPGQVNTIYF. The rearrangement links TRBV5-1 to TRBJ1-3, with 8 bases that match TRBD1. This CDR3 is built from 15 residues. Losses at the gene ends were 7 bases for V and 7 bases for J; bases not matched to a gene: 13. Germline V gives CDR1 SGHRS, CDR2 YFSETQ.

The V and J genes are TRBV29-1 and TRBJ2-1; no clear D. CDR3 length equals 15 residues. The germline V gene has CDR1 SQVTM and CDR2 ANQGSEA. V was pared by 3 bases and J by 0 bases, with 12 bases between. Here the CDR3 reads CSVEALDSSYNEQFF. In DNA, the CDR3 is TGCAGCGTTGAGGCCCTGGATAGCTCCTACAATGAGCAGTTCTTC.

There are a few counts of this clonotype. This chain connects TRBV4-1 to TRBJ1-6; no clear D gene. Germline CDR1 is MGHRA and CDR2 is YSYEKL. The CDR3 is 15 residues long. V lost 0 bases and J lost 2, with 5 bases in between. The DNA of the CDR3 is TGCGCCAGCAGCCAAGACCGGACCTATAATTCACCCCTCCACTTT. Translated: CASSQDRTYNSPLHF.

The chain links TRBV30 to TRBJ2-3; no clear D. The CDR3 is 13 amino acids. CDR1 and CDR2 (germline): GTSNPN, SVGIG (reference sequence). The ends were cut back, 2 bases at V and 4 bases at J, with 10 bases in the middle. This chain's CDR3 is CAWSRAGADTQYF. As DNA, the CDR3 is TGTGCCTGGAGTAGGGCCGGAGCAGATACGCAGTATTTT.

In its sample, this clonotype was seen many times. The rearrangement joins TRBV29-1 to TRBJ2-1; 9 bases agree with TRBD2. Per the germline V gene, CDR1 is SQVTM and CDR2 is ANQGSEA. Germline trimming cut 7 bases from V and 7 bases from J; bases unmatched to any gene: 5. The CDR3 has 12 residues. Here the CDR3 DNA reads TGCAGCGCCGGGACTAGCACAAATGAGCAGTTCTTC. It specifies CSAGTSTNEQFF.

In regard to this clonotype: Its ends do not fully match the called genes, so a read error is possible. This chain uses TRBV5-6 with TRBJ1-5; maybe TRBD1 (5 bases). The germline V gene encodes CDR1 SGHDT and CDR2 YYEEEE. This CDR3 spans 14 amino acids. As DNA, the CDR3 is TGTACCAGCAGCTTGGGGGGAAGCAATCAGCCCCAGCATTTT. Protein: CTSSLGGSNQPQHF.

For this clonotype: A much larger clone is a single base away; this may be a read error. The V call is TRBV12-3 or TRBV12-4, the J call TRBJ1-2; 11 bases match TRBD1. V lost 6 bases and J lost 4; bases outside the gene matches: 7. There are 15 residues in the CDR3. CDR3 DNA sequence: TGTGCCAGCAGCTCCGGGACAGGGGGGCGCTATGGCTACACCTTC. The encoded protein is CASSSGTGGRYGYTF.

This clonotype was seen ten or more times. This rearrangement joins TRBV6-6 to TRBJ2-7; TRBD1 matches 11 bases. The CDR3 is 13 residues long. Germline loops: CDR1 MNHNY, CDR2 SVGAGI (reference sequence). V trimming: 5 bases; J trimming: 6 bases; junction bases outside the gene matches: 3. The CDR3 loop reads CASSQDRGLEQYF. CDR3 sequence (DNA): TGTGCCAGCAGTCAGGACAGGGGGCTCGAGCAGTACTTC.

The rearrangement joins TRBV3-1 to TRBJ1-2, with D hard to call. This CDR3 contains 15 residues. Per germline, CDR1 LGHDT and CDR2 YNNKEL (reference sequence). V was pared by 0 bases and J by 4 bases, with 12 bases between. Here the CDR3 reads CASSQEEGRLYGYTF. CDR3 DNA sequence: TGTGCCAGCAGCCAAGAGGAAGGACGGCTCTATGGCTACACCTTC.

The chain uses TRBV5-5 and TRBJ1-2; TRBD1 agrees at 9 bases. The CDR3 loop spans 13 amino acids. Germline V CDR1 and CDR2: SGHKS, YYEKEE (reference sequence). Unmatched junction bases numbered 5, after V lost 4 bases and J lost 7 bases. CDR3 amino acids: CASSENRGLGYTF. The CDR3 DNA sequence: TGTGCCAGCAGCGAAAACAGGGGGCTTGGCTACACCTTC.